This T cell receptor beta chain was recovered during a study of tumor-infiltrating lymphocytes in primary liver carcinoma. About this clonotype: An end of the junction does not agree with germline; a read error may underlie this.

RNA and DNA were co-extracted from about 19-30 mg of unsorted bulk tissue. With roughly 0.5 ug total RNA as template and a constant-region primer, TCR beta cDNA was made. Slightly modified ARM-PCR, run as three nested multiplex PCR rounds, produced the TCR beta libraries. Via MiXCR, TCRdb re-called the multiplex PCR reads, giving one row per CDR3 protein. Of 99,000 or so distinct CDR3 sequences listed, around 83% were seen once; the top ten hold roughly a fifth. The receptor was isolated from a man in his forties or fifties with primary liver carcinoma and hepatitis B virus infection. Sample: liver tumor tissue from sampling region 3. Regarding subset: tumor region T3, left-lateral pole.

The CDR3 DNA follows: TGCAGCGGAGGGACAGGGACCAGGGAGCTGTTCTTT. Protein: CSGGTGTRELFF. The V gene is TRBV29-1, the J gene TRBJ2-2; 9 bases align to TRBD1. The CDR3 loop spans 12 amino acids. From germline, CDR1 is SQVTM and CDR2 ANQGSEA.